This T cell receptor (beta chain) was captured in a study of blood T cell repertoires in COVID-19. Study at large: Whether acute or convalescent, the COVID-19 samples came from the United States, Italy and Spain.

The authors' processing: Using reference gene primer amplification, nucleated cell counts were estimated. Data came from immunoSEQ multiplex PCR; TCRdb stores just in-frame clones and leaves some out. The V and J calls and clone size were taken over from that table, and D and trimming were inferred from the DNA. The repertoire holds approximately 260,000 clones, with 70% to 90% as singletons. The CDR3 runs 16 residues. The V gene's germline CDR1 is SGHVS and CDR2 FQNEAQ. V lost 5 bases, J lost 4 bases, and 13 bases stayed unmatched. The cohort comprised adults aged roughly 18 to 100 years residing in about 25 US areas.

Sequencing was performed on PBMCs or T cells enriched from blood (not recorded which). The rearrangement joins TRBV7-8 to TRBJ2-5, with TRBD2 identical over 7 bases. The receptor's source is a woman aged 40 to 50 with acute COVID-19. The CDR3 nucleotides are TGTGCCAGCAGCCGCTTTGCGGGAGCGATAAGAGAGACCCAGTACTTC. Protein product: CASSRFAGAIRETQYF. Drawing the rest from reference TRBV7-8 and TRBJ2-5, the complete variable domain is GAGVSQSPRYKVAKRGQDVALRCDPISGHVSLFWYQQALGQGPEFLTYFQNEAQLDKSGLPSDRFFAERPEGSVSTLKIQRTQQEDSAVYLCASSRFAGAIRETQYFGPGTRLLVL.